Following are 22 T cell receptor beta chains from one sample sequenced in a study of T cells expressing NK-cell markers. TCRdb reworked the 5' RACE reads into one entry per CDR3 protein, no DNA. The data include 30,000 or so distinct CDR3 sequences; the top ten clones carry approximately 60%. The sequenced sample consisted of blood T cells: a sorted CD56 or NKG2C T cell subset, CD4+ or CD8+ T cells, or bulk PBMC T cells (not recorded which). Every receptor here comes from a woman between 18 and 70 years old in good health.

The chain uses TRBV13 and TRBJ1-1; TCRdb calls TRBD1, which cannot be checked without DNA. The CDR3 is 15 residues long. CDR1 is PRHDT and CDR2 is FYEKMQ in the germline V gene (reference sequence). The chain's CDR3 is CASSLLLGVNTEAFF.

The genes are TRBV9 and TRBJ2-1; with no DNA, the TCRdb D assignment of TRBD2 cannot be verified. Germline-derived CDR1 and CDR2 are SGDLS and YYNGEE. The CDR3 is 19 amino acids. CDR3: CASSERGLAADSSYNEQFF.

CDR3 protein: CASSPTVGGANGYTF. The rearrangement joins TRBV12-3 or TRBV12-4 to TRBJ1-2; TCRdb indicates TRBD1, and absent DNA this call remains unverified. The CDR3 sequence is 15 residues long.

The chain has TRBV5-1 and TRBJ1-5. This CDR3 region has 15 residues. Germline assignment: CDR1 SGHRS and CDR2 YFSETQ. CDR3 sequence: CASSLGSHSNQPQHF. Using reference TRBV5-1 and TRBJ1-5 for the parts outside the CDR3, the full variable domain is KAGVTQTPRYLIKTRGQQVTLSCSPISGHRSVSWYQQTPGQGLQFLFEYFSETQRNKGNFPGRFSGRQFSNSRSEMNVSTLELGDSALYLCASSLGSHSNQPQHFGDGTRLSIL.

This rearrangement joins TRBV4-1 to TRBJ1-5; TCRdb's assignment of TRBD1 cannot be checked, as there is no DNA. CDR1 MGHRA and CDR2 YSYEKL come from the germline V gene. CDR3 length equals 14 residues. The CDR3 is CASSQFPGDQPQHF.

V is TRBV4-1 and J is TRBJ2-7; TCRdb returns TRBD1, unconfirmable since there is no DNA. Germline-derived CDR1 and CDR2 are MGHRA and YSYEKL. This CDR3 comprises 16 residues. Here the CDR3 reads CASSQEAPGFSYEQYF.

This chain joins TRBV29-1 and TRBJ2-5; TCRdb names TRBD1, which stays unverified in the absence of DNA. Germline V gives CDR1 SQVTM, CDR2 ANQGSEA. The CDR3 covers 15 residues. The CDR3 is CSVEDVQGVSKTQYF.

This sequence joins TRBV15 and TRBJ1-2; TCRdb designates TRBD1, a call that cannot be tested without DNA. This CDR3 has 16 amino acids. Germline V gene sequence: CDR1 LNHNV, CDR2 YYDKDF (reference sequence). CDR3 loop: CATSGHEAGAFKGYTF.

J is TRBJ2-1 and V is TRBV12-3 or TRBV12-4. This CDR3 has 15 residues. CDR3 amino acids: CASSFLGISYNEQFF.

The rearrangement uses TRBV2 and TRBJ2-5. Germline-derived CDR1 and CDR2 are SNHLY and FYNNEI. CDR3 size: 12 residues. CDR3: CASSDTLETQYF.

This sequence joins TRBV5-1 and TRBJ2-2; TCRdb names TRBD2, which stays unverified in the absence of DNA. The V gene's germline CDR1 is SGHRS and CDR2 YFSETQ. The CDR3 spans 15 residues. CDR3 region: CASSLSGQNTGELFF.

The CDR3 spells CASSHPPSGGTDTQYF. This sequence joins TRBV4-1 and TRBJ2-3; TCRdb's D call of TRBD2 is untestable without DNA. The CDR3 runs 16 residues. Germline lookup yields CDR1 MGHRA and CDR2 YSYEKL.

CDR3: CASSATPQGANTGELFF. V gene TRBV7-7 combines with J gene TRBJ2-2; without DNA, the TCRdb call of TRBD1 cannot be checked. Per germline, CDR1 SSHAT and CDR2 FNYEAQ (reference sequence). CDR3 length: 17 amino acids.

J is TRBJ2-2 and V is TRBV12-5. The CDR3 extends over 12 amino acids. Per germline, CDR1 LGHNT and CDR2 FRNRAP. CDR3 amino acids: CASGLVPGELFF.

V and J are TRBV27 and TRBJ2-1; as DNA is missing, the TRBD1 call by TCRdb cannot be tested. The CDR3 covers 12 residues. The germline CDR1 and CDR2 sequences are MNHEY and SMNVEV (reference sequence). The CDR3 is CASIEGGGEQFF.

The J gene is TRBJ2-1, the V gene TRBV15; TCRdb returns TRBD1, unconfirmable since there is no DNA. Germline V gene data show CDR1 as LNHNV and CDR2 as YYDKDF (reference sequence). The CDR3 contains 15 residues. CDR3 sequence reads: CATSRVGTKNNEQFF.

The V gene is TRBV9, the J gene TRBJ2-3; absent DNA, TCRdb's TRBD2 call cannot be checked. From germline, CDR1 is SGDLS and CDR2 YYNGEE. This CDR3 is 16 amino acids long. The CDR3 protein is CASSVGGHYSTDTQYF.

The V gene is TRBV12-3 or TRBV12-4, the J gene TRBJ2-7; the D call from TCRdb, TRBD1, cannot be confirmed without DNA. CDR3 length: 14 amino acids. The CDR3 is CASSFGDSVYEQYF.

V gene TRBV6-5 combines with J gene TRBJ1-2; TCRdb reports TRBD1, a call that lacks DNA to check it against. The germline V gene encodes CDR1 MNHEY and CDR2 SVGAGI. CDR3 length: 12 residues. The CDR3 here is CASSWTGQGYTF.

The chain couples TRBV28 to TRBJ2-2. The CDR3 is made up of 16 amino acids. CDR1 and CDR2 from the germline V gene are MDHEN and SYDVKM. The CDR3: CASSLSPTKNTGELFF.

The CDR3 region is CASSESVGQGHGPLHF. The chain recombines TRBV6-1 with TRBJ1-6; TCRdb reports TRBD1, a call that lacks DNA to check it against. Germline V gene data show CDR1 as MNHNS and CDR2 as SASEGT. There are 16 residues in the CDR3.

The V and J genes are TRBV4-1 and TRBJ2-1; checking the TCRdb D call of TRBD1 is not possible without DNA. Germline-derived CDR1 and CDR2 are MGHRA and YSYEKL. This CDR3 is built from 15 residues. The CDR3 loop reads CASRPGTATYNEQFF.